The 10 T cell receptor beta chains listed next were all sequenced from one sample in a study of blood T cell repertoires in COVID-19. Sequencing was performed with immunoSEQ multiplex PCR; in TCRdb, only in-frame clones are kept and a portion is missing. The table lists approximately 46,000 clones, 86% of them singletons, with 15% to 20% in the top ten. The sample consisted of peripheral blood. The receptor set was obtained from a man in his fifties or sixties with active or convalescent COVID-19.

In the case of this clone: The conserved phenylalanine or tryptophan is not found at the CDR3 terminus, so this likely reflects a read error. The DNA is left out, because the CDR3 cannot be placed on it with certainty; the CDR3 is given as TCRdb lists it. V gene TRBV14 combines with J gene TRBJ1-1; TRBD1, the table's D call, was not compared with the DNA. The CDR3 region is 16 residues in length, termini included. Per the germline V gene, CDR1 is SGHDN and CDR2 is FVKESK. This chain's CDR3 is CASSQESGAARGQVWI.

The chain joins TRBV4-3 to TRBJ2-7; TRBD2 agrees at 14 bases. The CDR3 sequence is 17 residues long. With V trimmed by 4 bases and J by 2 bases, 7 bases remained unmatched. Germline lookup yields CDR1 LGHNA and CDR2 YSLEER. The CDR3 protein is CASSRGTSGGNPYEQYF. CDR3 coding DNA: TGCGCCAGCAGCCGAGGGACTAGCGGGGGAAATCCCTACGAGCAGTACTTC.

The genes are TRBV10-3 and TRBJ2-2, with 12 bases that match TRBD2. The ends lost 2 bases at V and 4 bases at J; junction bases unmatched: 2. This CDR3 has 16 amino acids. Germline loops: CDR1 ENHRY, CDR2 SYGVKD. In nucleotides, the CDR3 is TGTGCCATCAGTGAGGGACTAGCGGGATCCACCGGGGAGCTGTTTTTT. Its translation is CAISEGLAGSTGELFF.

CDR3 coding DNA: TGTGCCAGCAGCACCGGACAGGGGGCCGGGGATGGCTACACCTTC. The encoded protein is CASSTGQGAGDGYTF. This rearrangement joins TRBV28 to TRBJ1-2; 11 bases are shared with TRBD1. The germline CDR1 and CDR2 sequences are MDHEN and SYDVKM. J lost 6 bases, V lost 6 bases, and 9 bases had no gene match. The CDR3 sequence is 15 residues long.

The V call is TRBV7-2, the J call TRBJ2-2; possibly TRBD1 for D (6 bases). Trimming cost V 8 bases and J 6 bases, with 16 bases left between them. Looked up from germline, CDR1 is SGHTA and CDR2 is FQGNSA. This CDR3 has 14 residues. CDR3 in amino acids: CASVPGVFSGELFF. The CDR3 DNA follows: TGTGCCAGCGTGCCAGGGGTCTTCTCCGGGGAGCTGTTTTTT.

This chain joins TRBV28 and TRBJ2-4; 11 nucleotides align to TRBD2. V shed 5 bases and J 2 bases; nucleotides not matched to a gene: 8. CDR3 size: 17 residues. The V gene's germline CDR1 is MDHEN and CDR2 SYDVKM. The CDR3 loop reads CASSHPLAGGTKNIQYF. Written as DNA, the CDR3 is TGTGCCAGCAGTCATCCCCTAGCGGGGGGTACCAAAAACATTCAGTACTTC.

There are a few counts of this clone. The J gene is TRBJ1-1, the V gene TRBV27, with 8 bases fitting TRBD1. The germline V gene encodes CDR1 MNHEY and CDR2 SMNVEV (reference sequence). Trimming removed 2 bases from V and 5 bases from J; junction bases left unmatched: 10. The CDR3 length is 16 residues. The CDR3 loop is CASSLRGGTGETEAFF. The CDR3 nucleotides are TGTGCCAGCAGTTTAAGGGGTGGGACAGGCGAGACTGAAGCTTTCTTT.

The J gene is TRBJ1-2, the V gene TRBV10-3; tentatively, D is TRBD1 (5 bases). Germline CDR1 is ENHRY and CDR2 is SYGVKD. V was clipped by 6 bases and J by 4 bases, with 18 bases between them. There are 15 residues in the CDR3. The CDR3 is CAIRGGGRWGYGYTF. DNA for the CDR3: TGTGCCATCAGGGGCGGGGGACGGTGGGGCTATGGCTACACCTTC.

The rearrangement links TRBV6-5 to TRBJ1-3, with D possibly being TRBD1 (5 bases). Trimming left V 0 bases short and J 0 bases short, with 9 bases between. The CDR3 contains 16 residues. Germline assignment: CDR1 MNHEY and CDR2 SVGAGI. In DNA form, the CDR3 reads TGTGCCAGCAGTTACTCGAGACAGCTCTCTGGAAACACCATATATTTT. Its translation is CASSYSRQLSGNTIYF.

V usage is TRBV28 and J usage is TRBJ1-1; no reliable D call. The germline V gene has CDR1 MDHEN and CDR2 SYDVKM. Trimming took off 6 bases at V and 6 bases at J, with 14 bases between the two ends. The CDR3 contains 13 residues. CDR3 nucleotide sequence: TGTGCCAGCAGGTTAAGGGAGATCGCTGAAGCTTTCTTT. Protein sequence: CASRLREIAEAFF.